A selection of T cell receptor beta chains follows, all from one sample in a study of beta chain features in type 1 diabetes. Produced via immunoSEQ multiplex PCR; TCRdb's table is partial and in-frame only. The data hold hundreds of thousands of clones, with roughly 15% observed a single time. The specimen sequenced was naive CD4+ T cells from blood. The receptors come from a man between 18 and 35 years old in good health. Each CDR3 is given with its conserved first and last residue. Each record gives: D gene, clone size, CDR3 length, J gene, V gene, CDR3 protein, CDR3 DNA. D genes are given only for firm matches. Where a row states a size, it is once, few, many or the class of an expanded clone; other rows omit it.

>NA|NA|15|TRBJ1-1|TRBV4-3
CASSQNQGLHTEAFF
TGCGCCAGCAGCCAAAATCAGGGGTTACACACTGAAGCTTTCTTT
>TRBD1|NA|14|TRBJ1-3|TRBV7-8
CASRQQGTGNTIYF
TGTGCCAGCAGGCAACAGGGGACCGGAAACACCATATATTTT
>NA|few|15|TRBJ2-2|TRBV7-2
CASSLGSLNTGELFF
TGTGCCAGCAGCTTAGGGAGCCTGAACACCGGGGAGCTGTTTTTT
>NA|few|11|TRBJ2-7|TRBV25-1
CASSEKHEQYF
TGTGCCAGCAGTGAGAAGCACGAGCAGTACTTC
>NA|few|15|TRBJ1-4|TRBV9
CASSVGDGLNEKLFF
TGTGCCAGCAGCGTAGGGGACGGATTGAATGAAAAACTGTTTTTT
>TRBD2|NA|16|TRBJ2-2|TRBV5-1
CASSLGGLENTGELFF
TGCGCCAGCAGCTTGGGCGGACTAGAGAACACCGGGGAGCTGTTTTTT
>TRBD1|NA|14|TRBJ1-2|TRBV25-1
CASSESDRGQGYTF
TGTGCCAGCAGTGAATCGGACAGGGGGCAAGGCTACACCTTC
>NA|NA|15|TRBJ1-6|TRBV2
CASSVLGFPNSPLHF
TGTGCCAGCAGTGTTTTGGGGTTCCCTAATTCACCCCTCCACTTT
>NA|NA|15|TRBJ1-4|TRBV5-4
CASSRGGQLDEKLFF
TGTGCCAGCAGCCGAGGGGGGCAGTTGGACGAAAAACTGTTTTTT
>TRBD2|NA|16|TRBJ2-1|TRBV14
CASSQLRLAVYNEQFF
TGTGCCAGCAGCCAACTAAGACTAGCGGTCTACAATGAGCAGTTCTTC
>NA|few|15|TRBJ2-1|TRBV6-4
CASSPTGFTYNEQFF
TGTGCCAGCTCGCCGACAGGTTTTACTTACAATGAGCAGTTCTTC
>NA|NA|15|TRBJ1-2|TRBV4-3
CASSHTSGAEGGYTF
TGCGCCAGCAGCCATACCTCAGGGGCCGAGGGTGGCTACACCTTC
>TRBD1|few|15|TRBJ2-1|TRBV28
CASSLGGTGGNEQFF
TGTGCCAGCAGTTTGGGCGGGACAGGGGGCAATGAGCAGTTCTTC